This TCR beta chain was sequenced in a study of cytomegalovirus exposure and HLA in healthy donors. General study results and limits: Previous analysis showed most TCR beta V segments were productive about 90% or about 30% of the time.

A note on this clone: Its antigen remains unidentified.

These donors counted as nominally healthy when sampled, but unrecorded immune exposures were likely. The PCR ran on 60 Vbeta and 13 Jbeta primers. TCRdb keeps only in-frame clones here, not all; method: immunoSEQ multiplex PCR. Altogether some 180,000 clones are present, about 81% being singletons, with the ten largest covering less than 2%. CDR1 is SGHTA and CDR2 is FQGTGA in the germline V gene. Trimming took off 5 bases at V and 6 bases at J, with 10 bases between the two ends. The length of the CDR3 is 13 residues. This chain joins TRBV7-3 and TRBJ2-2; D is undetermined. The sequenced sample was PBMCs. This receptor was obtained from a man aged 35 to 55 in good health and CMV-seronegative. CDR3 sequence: CASSLIASGELFF. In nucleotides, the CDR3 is TGTGCCAGCAGCCTAATAGCCTCCGGGGAGCTGTTTTTT.